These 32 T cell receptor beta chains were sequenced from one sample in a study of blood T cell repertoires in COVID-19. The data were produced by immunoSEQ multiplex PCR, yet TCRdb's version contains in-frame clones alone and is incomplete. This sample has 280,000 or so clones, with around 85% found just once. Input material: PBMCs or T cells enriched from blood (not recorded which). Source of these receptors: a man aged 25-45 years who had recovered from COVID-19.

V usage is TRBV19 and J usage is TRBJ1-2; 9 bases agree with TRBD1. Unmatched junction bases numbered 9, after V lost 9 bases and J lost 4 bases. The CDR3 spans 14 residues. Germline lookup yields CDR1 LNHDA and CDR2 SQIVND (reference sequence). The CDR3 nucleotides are TGTGCCAGCGGCGGGGACAGGGCGTCCTATGGCTACACCTTC. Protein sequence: CASGGDRASYGYTF.

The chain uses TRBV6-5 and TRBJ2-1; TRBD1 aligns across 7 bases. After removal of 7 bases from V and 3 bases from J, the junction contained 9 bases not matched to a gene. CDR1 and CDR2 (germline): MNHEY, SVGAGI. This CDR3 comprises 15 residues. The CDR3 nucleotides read TGTGCCAGCACCAGCCTTTGGACAGGCTACAATGAGCAGTTCTTC. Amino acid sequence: CASTSLWTGYNEQFF.

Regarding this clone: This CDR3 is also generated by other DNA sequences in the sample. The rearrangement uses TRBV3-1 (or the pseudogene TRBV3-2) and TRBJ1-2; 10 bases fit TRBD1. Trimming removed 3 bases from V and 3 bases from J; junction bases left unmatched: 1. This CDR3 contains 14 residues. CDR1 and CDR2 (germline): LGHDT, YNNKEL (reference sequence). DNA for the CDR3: TGTGCCAGCAGCCATGGGACAGGGGACTATGGCTACACCTTC. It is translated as CASSHGTGDYGYTF.

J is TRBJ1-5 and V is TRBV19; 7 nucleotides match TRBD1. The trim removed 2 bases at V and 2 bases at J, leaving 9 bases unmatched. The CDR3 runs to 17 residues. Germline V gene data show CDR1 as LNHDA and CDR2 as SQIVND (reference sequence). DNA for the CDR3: TGTGCCAGTAGTATACCTTTTCCAGGGGGTCGCAATCAGCCCCAGCATTTT. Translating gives CASSIPFPGGRNQPQHF.

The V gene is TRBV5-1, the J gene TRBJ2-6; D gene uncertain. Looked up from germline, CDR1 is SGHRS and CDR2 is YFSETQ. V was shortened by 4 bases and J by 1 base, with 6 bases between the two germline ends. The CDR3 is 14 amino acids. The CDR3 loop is CASSPGSGANVLTF. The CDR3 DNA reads TGCGCCAGCAGCCCCGGGTCTGGGGCCAACGTCCTGACTTTC. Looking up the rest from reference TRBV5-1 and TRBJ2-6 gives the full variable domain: KAGVTQTPRYLIKTRGQQVTLSCSPISGHRSVSWYQQTPGQGLQFLFEYFSETQRNKGNFPGRFSGRQFSNSRSEMNVSTLELGDSALYLCASSPGSGANVLTFGAGSRLTVL.

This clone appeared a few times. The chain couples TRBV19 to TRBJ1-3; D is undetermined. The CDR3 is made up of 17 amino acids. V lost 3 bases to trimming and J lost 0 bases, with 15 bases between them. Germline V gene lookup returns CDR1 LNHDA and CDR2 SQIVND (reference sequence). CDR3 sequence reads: CASSMAYLRDSGNTIYF. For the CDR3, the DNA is TGTGCCAGTAGTATGGCCTACTTGAGGGACTCTGGAAACACCATATATTTT.

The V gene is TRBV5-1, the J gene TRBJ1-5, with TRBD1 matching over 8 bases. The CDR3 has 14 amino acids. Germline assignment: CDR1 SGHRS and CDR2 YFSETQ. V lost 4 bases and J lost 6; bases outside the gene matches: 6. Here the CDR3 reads CASSPRTGLQPQHF. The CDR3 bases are TGCGCCAGCAGCCCGAGGACAGGGCTTCAGCCCCAGCATTTT. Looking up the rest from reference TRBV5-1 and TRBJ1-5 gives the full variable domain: KAGVTQTPRYLIKTRGQQVTLSCSPISGHRSVSWYQQTPGQGLQFLFEYFSETQRNKGNFPGRFSGRQFSNSRSEMNVSTLELGDSALYLCASSPRTGLQPQHFGDGTRLSIL.

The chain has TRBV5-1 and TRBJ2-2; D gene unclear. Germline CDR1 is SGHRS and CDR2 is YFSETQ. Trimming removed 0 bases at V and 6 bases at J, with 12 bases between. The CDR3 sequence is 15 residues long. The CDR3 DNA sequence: TGCGCCAGCAGCTTGGGACAACACAAGGCCGGGGAGCTGTTTTTT. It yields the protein CASSLGQHKAGELFF.

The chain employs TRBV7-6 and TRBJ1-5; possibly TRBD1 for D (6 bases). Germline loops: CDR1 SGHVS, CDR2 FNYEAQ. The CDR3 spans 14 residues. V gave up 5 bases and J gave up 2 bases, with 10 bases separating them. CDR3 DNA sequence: TGTGCCAGCAGCCTACGACAGGGCAATCAGCCCCAGCATTTT. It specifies CASSLRQGNQPQHF.

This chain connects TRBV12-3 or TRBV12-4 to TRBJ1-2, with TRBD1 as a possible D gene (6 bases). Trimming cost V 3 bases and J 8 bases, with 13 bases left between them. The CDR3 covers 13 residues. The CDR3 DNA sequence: TGTGCCAGCAGTTTCTCACAGGGTGGAGGCTACACCTTC. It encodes CASSFSQGGGYTF.

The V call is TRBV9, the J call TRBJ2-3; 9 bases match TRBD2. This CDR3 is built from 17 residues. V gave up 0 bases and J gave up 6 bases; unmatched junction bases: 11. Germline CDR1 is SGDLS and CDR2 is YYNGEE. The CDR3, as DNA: TGTGCCAGCAGCGTAGGGGTGCGGGGGGGCTCCACTGATACGCAGTATTTT. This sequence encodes CASSVGVRGGSTDTQYF.

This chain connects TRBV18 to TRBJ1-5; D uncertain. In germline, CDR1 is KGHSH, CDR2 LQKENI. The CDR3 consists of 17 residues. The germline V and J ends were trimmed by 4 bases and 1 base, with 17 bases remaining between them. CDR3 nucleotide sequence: TGTGCCAGCTCACGCAATGATGAGCAATCGAGCAATCAGCCCCAGCATTTT. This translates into CASSRNDEQSSNQPQHF.

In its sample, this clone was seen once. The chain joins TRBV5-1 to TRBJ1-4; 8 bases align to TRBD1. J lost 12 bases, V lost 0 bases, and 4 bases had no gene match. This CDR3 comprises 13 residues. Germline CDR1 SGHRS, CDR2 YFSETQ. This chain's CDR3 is CASSLDPGQELFF. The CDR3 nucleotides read TGCGCCAGCAGCTTGGACCCGGGACAGGAACTGTTTTTT. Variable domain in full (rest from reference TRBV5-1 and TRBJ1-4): KAGVTQTPRYLIKTRGQQVTLSCSPISGHRSVSWYQQTPGQGLQFLFEYFSETQRNKGNFPGRFSGRQFSNSRSEMNVSTLELGDSALYLCASSLDPGQELFFGSGTQLSVL.

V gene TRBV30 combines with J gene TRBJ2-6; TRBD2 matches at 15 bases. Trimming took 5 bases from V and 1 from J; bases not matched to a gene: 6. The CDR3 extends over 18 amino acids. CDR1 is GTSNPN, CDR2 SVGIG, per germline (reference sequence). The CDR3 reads CAWGTSGGPTSGANVLTF. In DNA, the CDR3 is TGTGCCTGGGGGACTAGCGGGGGGCCAACATCTGGGGCCAACGTCCTGACTTTC.

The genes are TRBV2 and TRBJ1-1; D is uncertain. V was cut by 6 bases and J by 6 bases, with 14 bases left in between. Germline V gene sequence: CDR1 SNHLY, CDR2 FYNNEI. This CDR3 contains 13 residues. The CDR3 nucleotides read TGTGCCAGCAGCAAAAACACAGTAGCTGAAGCTTTCTTT. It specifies CASSKNTVAEAFF.

The CDR3 region has the DNA TGTGCCAGCAGTGGGTCGGGACAAGAGACCCAGTACTTC. This encodes CASSGSGQETQYF. This chain links TRBV2 with TRBJ2-5, with a tentative D call TRBD2 (5 bases). This CDR3 comprises 13 residues. The germline CDR1 and CDR2 sequences are SNHLY and FYNNEI. With 4 bases removed from V and 2 bases from J, the gap between germline ends came to 8 bases.

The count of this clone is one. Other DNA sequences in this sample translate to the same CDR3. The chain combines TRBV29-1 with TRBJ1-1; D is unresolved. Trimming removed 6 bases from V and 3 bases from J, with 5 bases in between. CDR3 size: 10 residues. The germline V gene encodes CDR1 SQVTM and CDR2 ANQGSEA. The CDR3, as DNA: TGCAGCGTGCGGGACACTGAAGCTTTCTTT. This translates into CSVRDTEAFF.

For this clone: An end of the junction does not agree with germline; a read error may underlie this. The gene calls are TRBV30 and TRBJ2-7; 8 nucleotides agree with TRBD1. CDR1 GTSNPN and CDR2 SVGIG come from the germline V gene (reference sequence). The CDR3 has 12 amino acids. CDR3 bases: TGTGCCTGGAGTCCTTTGGACAGGGAGGCGCACTTC. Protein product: CAWSPLDREAHF.

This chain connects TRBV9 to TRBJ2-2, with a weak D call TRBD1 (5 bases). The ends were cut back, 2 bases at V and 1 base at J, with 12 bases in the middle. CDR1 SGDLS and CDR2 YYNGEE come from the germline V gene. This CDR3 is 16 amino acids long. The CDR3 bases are TGTGCCAGCAGCGTCCAAGGGGCGCGGAACACCGGGGAGCTGTTTTTT. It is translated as CASSVQGARNTGELFF.

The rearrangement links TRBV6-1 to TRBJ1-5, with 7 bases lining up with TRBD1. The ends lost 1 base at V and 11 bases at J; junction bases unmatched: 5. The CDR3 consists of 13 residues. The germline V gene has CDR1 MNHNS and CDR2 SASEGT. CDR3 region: CASSEEEQGSQHF. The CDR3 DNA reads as TGTGCCAGCAGTGAAGAGGAACAGGGGTCCCAGCATTTT.

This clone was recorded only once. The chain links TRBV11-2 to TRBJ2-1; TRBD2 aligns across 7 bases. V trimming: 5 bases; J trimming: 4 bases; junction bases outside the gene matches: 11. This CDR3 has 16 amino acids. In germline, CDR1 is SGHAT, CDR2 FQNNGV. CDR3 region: CASSDLRRGIYNEQFF. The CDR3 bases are TGTGCCAGCAGCGACCTGAGGCGGGGGATTTACAATGAGCAGTTCTTC.

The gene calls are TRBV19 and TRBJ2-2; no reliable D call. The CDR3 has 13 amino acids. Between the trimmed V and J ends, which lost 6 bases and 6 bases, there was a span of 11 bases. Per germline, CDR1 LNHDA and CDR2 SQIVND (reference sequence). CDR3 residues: CASSPNRAGELFF. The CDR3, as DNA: TGTGCCAGTAGCCCTAATCGCGCCGGGGAGCTGTTTTTT.

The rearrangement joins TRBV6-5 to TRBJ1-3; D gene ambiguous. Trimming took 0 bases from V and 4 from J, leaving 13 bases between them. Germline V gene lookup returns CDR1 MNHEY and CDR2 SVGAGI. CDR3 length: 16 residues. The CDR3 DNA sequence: TGTGCCAGCAGTTACTCGCCTCCTCATGAGGGAAACACCATATATTTT. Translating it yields CASSYSPPHEGNTIYF.

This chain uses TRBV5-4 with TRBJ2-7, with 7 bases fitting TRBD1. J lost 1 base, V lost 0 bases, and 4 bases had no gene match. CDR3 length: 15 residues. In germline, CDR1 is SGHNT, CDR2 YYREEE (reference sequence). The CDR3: CASSLVGRGSYEQYF. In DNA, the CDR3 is TGTGCCAGCAGCTTGGTCGGCAGGGGGTCCTACGAGCAGTACTTC.

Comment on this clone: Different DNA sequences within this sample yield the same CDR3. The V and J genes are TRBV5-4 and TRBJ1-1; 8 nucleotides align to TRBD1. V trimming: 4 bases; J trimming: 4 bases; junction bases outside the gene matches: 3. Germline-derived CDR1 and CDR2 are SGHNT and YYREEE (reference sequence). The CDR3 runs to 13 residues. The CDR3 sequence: CASSLTGGTEAFF. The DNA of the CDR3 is TGTGCCAGCAGCCTAACAGGGGGCACTGAAGCTTTCTTT.

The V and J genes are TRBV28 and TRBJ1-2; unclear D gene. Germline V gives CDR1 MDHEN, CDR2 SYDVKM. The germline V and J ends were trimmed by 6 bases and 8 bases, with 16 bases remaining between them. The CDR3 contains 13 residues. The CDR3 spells CASSQDYLGGYTF. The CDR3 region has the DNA TGTGCCAGCAGCCAAGACTACCTAGGAGGCTACACCTTC.

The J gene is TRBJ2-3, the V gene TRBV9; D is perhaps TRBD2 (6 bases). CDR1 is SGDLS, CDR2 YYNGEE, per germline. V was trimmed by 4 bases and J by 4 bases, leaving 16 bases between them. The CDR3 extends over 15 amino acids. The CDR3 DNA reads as TGTGCCAGCAGCCCCCGGGGGAGGCGGTCAGATACGCAGTATTTT. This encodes CASSPRGRRSDTQYF.

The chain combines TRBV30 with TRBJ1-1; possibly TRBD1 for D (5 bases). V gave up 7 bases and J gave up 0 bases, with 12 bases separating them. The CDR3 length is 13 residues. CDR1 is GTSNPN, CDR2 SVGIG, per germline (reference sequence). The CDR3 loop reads CAYQLDMNTEAFF. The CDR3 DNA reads TGTGCCTACCAGTTGGACATGAACACTGAAGCTTTCTTT.

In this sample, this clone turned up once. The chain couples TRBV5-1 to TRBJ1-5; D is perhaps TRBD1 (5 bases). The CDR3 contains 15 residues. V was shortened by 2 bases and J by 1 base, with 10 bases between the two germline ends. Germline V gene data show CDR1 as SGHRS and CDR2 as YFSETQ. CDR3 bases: TGCGCCAGCAGCTTAGGAGGGACGAGCAATCAGCCCCAGCATTTT. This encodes CASSLGGTSNQPQHF.

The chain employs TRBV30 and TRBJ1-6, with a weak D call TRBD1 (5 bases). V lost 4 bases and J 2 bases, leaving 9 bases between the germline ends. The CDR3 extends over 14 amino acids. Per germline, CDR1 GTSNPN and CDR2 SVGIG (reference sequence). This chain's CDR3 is CAWKRGPYNSPLHF. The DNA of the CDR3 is TGTGCCTGGAAGCGGGGACCCTATAATTCACCCCTCCACTTT.

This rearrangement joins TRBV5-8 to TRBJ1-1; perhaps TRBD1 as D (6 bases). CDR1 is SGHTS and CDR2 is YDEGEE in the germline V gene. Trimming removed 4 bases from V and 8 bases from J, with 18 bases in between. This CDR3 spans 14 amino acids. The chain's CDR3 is CASSPMTGPKEAFF. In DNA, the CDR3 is TGTGCCAGCAGCCCTATGACAGGACCGAAGGAAGCTTTCTTT. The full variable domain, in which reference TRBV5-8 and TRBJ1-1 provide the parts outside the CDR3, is EAGVTQSPTHLIKTRGQQATLRCSPISGHTSVYWYQQALGLGLQFLLWYDEGEERNRGNFPPRFSGRQFPNYSSELNVNALELEDSALYLCASSPMTGPKEAFFGQGTRLTVV.

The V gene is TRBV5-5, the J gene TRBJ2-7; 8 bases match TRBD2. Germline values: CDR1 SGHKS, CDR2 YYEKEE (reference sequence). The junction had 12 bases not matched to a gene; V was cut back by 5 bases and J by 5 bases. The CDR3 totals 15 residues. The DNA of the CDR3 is TGTGCCAGCAGGCCTCTGGCGGGAGGACGCCACGAGCAGTACTTC. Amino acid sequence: CASRPLAGGRHEQYF.